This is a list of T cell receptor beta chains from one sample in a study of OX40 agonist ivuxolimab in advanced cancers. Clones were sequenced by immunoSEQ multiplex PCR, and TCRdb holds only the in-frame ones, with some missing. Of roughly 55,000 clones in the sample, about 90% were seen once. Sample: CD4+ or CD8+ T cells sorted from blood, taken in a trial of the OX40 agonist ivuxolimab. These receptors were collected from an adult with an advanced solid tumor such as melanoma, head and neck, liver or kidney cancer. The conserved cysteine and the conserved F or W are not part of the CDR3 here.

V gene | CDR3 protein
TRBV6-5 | ASSFSGDTEAF
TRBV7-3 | ASSSRQREWGGYNEQF
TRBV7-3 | ASSLRARGTGELF
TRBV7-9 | ASSRGPGTEAF
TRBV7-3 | ASSLTDDYEQY
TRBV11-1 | ASSLGATEAF
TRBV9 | ASKAGGGPTPNYGYT
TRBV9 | ASSVSLWGNNTEAF
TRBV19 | ASRTSFHEQF
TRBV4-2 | ASANRESAIEQY
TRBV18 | ASSRVEGPNYGYT
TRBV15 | ATSSRSTAPLETQY
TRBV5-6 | ASSFLGGRNNEQF
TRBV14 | ASSQEGGYTQY
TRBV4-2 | ASSPPEVFYGYT
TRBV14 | ASSYLAGVTDTQY
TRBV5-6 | ASGLYRGMNTEAF
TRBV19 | ASSSWGYSYNEQF
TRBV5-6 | ASSLNLALSSYEQY
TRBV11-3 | ASSSRGNTEAF
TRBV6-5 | ASSLGGEADTQY
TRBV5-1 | ASSPVSSGNTIY
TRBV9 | ASSVVGSPNEKLF
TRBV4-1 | ASSLGTEAF
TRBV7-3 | ASSSDRTSTHEQF
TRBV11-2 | ASSSGGETQY
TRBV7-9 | ASSFLGDYEQY
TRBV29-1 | SVPLQGSNEQF
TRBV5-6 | ASSVGPGQGLANYGYT
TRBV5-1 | ASSAETQY
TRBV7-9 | ASSLETTGGEEAF
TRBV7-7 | ASSLGPGQGKDNEQF
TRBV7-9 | ASSSGRQETQY
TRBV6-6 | ASSYLSSLKIRY
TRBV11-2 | ASSFGIGERYEQY
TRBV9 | ASSPRVSNYGYT
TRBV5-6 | ASSLTEEANYGYT
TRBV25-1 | ASSERKGGTGGSNTQY
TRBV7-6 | ASSFSTGANVLT
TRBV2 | ASRTGLDYGYT
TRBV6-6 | ASSRPSSYNSPLH
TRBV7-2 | ASSGDSVRRPRFEQY
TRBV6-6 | ASSYETGEAF
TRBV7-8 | ASSLKDGYT
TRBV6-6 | ASSYGDTEAF
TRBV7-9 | ASSLSGPEAF
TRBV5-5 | ASTTDNTEAF
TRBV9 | ASNPRTGGTEAF
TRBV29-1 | SVEDGGSLNYGYT
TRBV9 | ASSAGGDSRNQPQH
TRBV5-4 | ASSLGSGLISYT
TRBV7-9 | ASSLSGGVSDTQY